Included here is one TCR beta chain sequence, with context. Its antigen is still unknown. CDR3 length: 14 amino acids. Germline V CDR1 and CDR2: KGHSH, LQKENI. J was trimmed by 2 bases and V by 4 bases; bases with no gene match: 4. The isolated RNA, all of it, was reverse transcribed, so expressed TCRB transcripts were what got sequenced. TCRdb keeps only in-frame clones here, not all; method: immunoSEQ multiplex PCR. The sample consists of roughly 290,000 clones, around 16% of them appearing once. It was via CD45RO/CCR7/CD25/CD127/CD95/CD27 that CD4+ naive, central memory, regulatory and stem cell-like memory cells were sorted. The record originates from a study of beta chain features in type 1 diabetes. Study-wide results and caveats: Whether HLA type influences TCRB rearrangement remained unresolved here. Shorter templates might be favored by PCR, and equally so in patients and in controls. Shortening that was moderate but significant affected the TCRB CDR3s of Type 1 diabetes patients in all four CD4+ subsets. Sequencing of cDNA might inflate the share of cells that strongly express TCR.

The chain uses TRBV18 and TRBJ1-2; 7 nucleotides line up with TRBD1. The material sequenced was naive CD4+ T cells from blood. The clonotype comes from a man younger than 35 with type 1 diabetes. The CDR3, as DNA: TGTGCCAGCTCACAGACAGGGACGAACTATGGCTACACCTTC. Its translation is CASSQTGTNYGYTF.